This passage covers 31 T cell receptor beta chains from one sample sequenced in a study of cytomegalovirus exposure and HLA in healthy donors. The PCR contained 60 Vbeta and 13 Jbeta primers. Produced via immunoSEQ multiplex PCR; TCRdb's table is partial and in-frame only. The sample has about 140,000 clones; approximately 83% are singletons. The sample was PBMCs. Every receptor here comes from a male donor in good health and CMV-seronegative.

This sequence joins TRBV19 and TRBJ1-1, with D unclear. This CDR3 is built from 15 residues. The germline gives CDR1 LNHDA, CDR2 SQIVND (reference sequence). V shed 3 bases and J shed 0 bases, with 11 bases lying between them. The CDR3 coding sequence is TGTGCCAGTAGTATTTTGGGCAACATGAACACTGAAGCTTTCTTT. Amino acids: CASSILGNMNTEAFF. The variable domain in full, completed from reference TRBV19 and TRBJ1-1, reads DGGITQSPKYLFRKEGQNVTLSCEQNLNHDAMYWYRQDPGQGLRLIYYSQIVNDFQKGDIAEGYSVSREKKESFPLTVTSAQKNPTAFYLCASSILGNMNTEAFFGQGTRLTVV.

This clone was observed a single time. The junction and the germline gene differ at one end; a read error may be behind it. The J gene is TRBJ1-2, the V gene TRBV6-1; D not certain. Per the germline V gene, CDR1 is MNHNS and CDR2 is SASEGT. The CDR3 loop spans 12 amino acids. The CDR3 DNA reads TGTGCCAGCAGAGAGGCTAACTATGGCTACCCCTTC. Translation: CASREANYGYPF.

This chain joins TRBV28 and TRBJ1-4, with 7 bases that match TRBD1. The CDR3 is 15 residues long. The germline V gene has CDR1 MDHEN and CDR2 SYDVKM. The trim removed 4 bases at V and 8 bases at J, leaving 10 bases unmatched. CDR3 DNA: TGTGCCAGCAGTTCCCTAGACAGGGATGGCGAAAAACTGTTTTTT. Amino acids: CASSSLDRDGEKLFF.

The chain has TRBV29-1 and TRBJ2-7, with a possible D match to TRBD2 (6 bases). Deletions cut 4 bases from V and 2 bases from J, with 18 bases between. CDR3 size: 15 residues. CDR1 and CDR2 (germline): SQVTM, ANQGSEA. The chain's CDR3 is CSVGGRRDSPYEQYF. The CDR3 coding sequence is TGCAGCGTTGGAGGGCGTCGGGACTCACCCTACGAGCAGTACTTC.

The V call is TRBV4-1, the J call TRBJ2-7; 11 bases align to TRBD2. Germline lookup yields CDR1 MGHRA and CDR2 YSYEKL. V shed 6 bases, J shed 6 bases, and the junction held 10 bases outside the gene matches. This CDR3 comprises 15 residues. CDR3 loop: CASRANLAGGSEQYF. CDR3 sequence (DNA): TGCGCCAGCAGAGCAAACCTAGCGGGAGGCTCCGAGCAGTACTTC.

The chain employs TRBV11-2 and TRBJ2-7; 13 nucleotides line up with TRBD2. The junction had 3 bases not matched to a gene; V was cut back by 0 bases and J by 4 bases. The CDR3 length is 16 residues. Germline V gene sequence: CDR1 SGHAT, CDR2 FQNNGV. This CDR3 reads CASSLELAGGRYEQYF. In DNA form, the CDR3 reads TGTGCCAGCAGCTTAGAACTAGCGGGAGGGAGGTACGAGCAGTACTTC.

J is TRBJ1-3 and V is TRBV14, with 9 positions matching TRBD1. CDR3 size: 16 residues. Germline trimming cut 3 bases from V and 4 bases from J; bases unmatched to any gene: 7. Germline V lookup: CDR1 SGHDN, CDR2 FVKESK. Written as DNA, the CDR3 is TGTGCCAGCAGCCACCTTACAGGGGGCACAGGAAACACCATATATTTT. Translation gives CASSHLTGGTGNTIYF.

V usage is TRBV30 and J usage is TRBJ1-1; 9 bases line up with TRBD1. Losses at the gene ends were 5 bases for V and 5 bases for J; bases not matched to a gene: 6. CDR1 is GTSNPN and CDR2 is SVGIG in the germline V gene (reference sequence). The CDR3 is 13 residues long. CDR3 region: CAWVGQGNTEAFF. The CDR3 DNA sequence: TGTGCCTGGGTGGGACAGGGAAATACTGAAGCTTTCTTT.

In nucleotides, the CDR3 is TGTGCCAGCAGCTTAAGAACGGAGGGAGCCGGATTGGCCCAGCATTTT. Translating gives CASSLRTEGAGLAQHF. The genes are TRBV7-8 and TRBJ1-5; unclear D gene. The length of the CDR3 is 16 residues. CDR1 is SGHVS and CDR2 is FQNEAQ in the germline V gene. V was clipped by 2 bases and J by 11 bases, with 22 bases between them.

This rearrangement joins TRBV28 to TRBJ2-6, with 8 bases aligning to TRBD1. This CDR3 contains 15 residues. Germline CDR1 is MDHEN and CDR2 is SYDVKM. The ends lost 8 bases at V and 2 bases at J; junction bases unmatched: 5. CDR3 bases: TGTGCCAGCGGGTTGGACAGGGCTGGGGCCAACGTCCTGACTTTC. Its protein product is CASGLDRAGANVLTF.

The chain uses TRBV20-1 and TRBJ2-5, with 7 bases identical to TRBD1. Per the germline V gene, CDR1 is DFQATT and CDR2 is SNEGSKA (reference sequence). The CDR3 spans 11 residues. CDR3 nucleotides: TGCAGCAGAGGGGGCCCAGAGACCCAGTACTTC. Amino acids: CSRGGPETQYF.

V is TRBV28 and J is TRBJ1-4, with 7 bases fitting TRBD1. CDR3 size: 15 residues. Germline V CDR1 and CDR2: MDHEN, SYDVKM. Losses at the gene ends were 1 base for V and 4 bases for J; bases not matched to a gene: 3. The CDR3: CASSLSAGGNEKLFF. CDR3 nucleotides: TGTGCCAGCAGTTTATCGGCAGGGGGTAATGAAAAACTGTTTTTT.

V usage is TRBV6-1 and J usage is TRBJ2-5; 14 bases are a match to TRBD2. Judging by the DNA end, TRBJ2-7 fits better; the J call may be wrong. CDR1 and CDR2 (germline): MNHNS, SASEGT. The length of the CDR3 is 16 residues. The CDR3 nucleotides are TGTGCCAGCAGTGAACGCCCAGGACTAGCGGGGGGCGAGCAGTACTTC. Residues: CASSERPGLAGGEQYF.

This clone was seen a few times. The rearrangement uses TRBV5-1 and TRBJ2-2; 8 bases map to TRBD2. CDR3 length: 16 residues. The germline V gene has CDR1 SGHRS and CDR2 YFSETQ. Germline trimming cut 2 bases from V and 7 bases from J; bases unmatched to any gene: 10. CDR3 coding DNA: TGCGCCAGCAGCTTTGCCGGGAGGGTTGCGGACGGGGAGCTGTTTTTT. Encoded protein: CASSFAGRVADGELFF.

This clone was counted only a few times. The chain combines TRBV29-1 with TRBJ2-7, with D possibly being TRBD1 (6 bases). CDR3 length: 16 amino acids. Germline CDR1 SQVTM, CDR2 ANQGSEA. The V and J ends lost 1 base and 3 bases respectively, with 19 bases between them. CDR3 sequence: CSVEVLTGTLIYEQYF. CDR3 coding DNA: TGCAGCGTTGAAGTTCTAACAGGGACCCTAATCTACGAGCAGTACTTC.

This clone was picked up a small number of times. The chain links TRBV5-6 to TRBJ1-4, with D tentatively TRBD1 (6 bases). The CDR3 spans 13 residues. The V gene lost 0 bases and the J gene lost 6 bases, with 6 bases spanning the gap. Per germline, CDR1 SGHDT and CDR2 YYEEEE. This chain's CDR3 is CASSLGGHEKLFF. CDR3 bases: TGTGCCAGCAGCTTGGGGGGGCATGAAAAACTGTTTTTT.

V and J are TRBV6-5 and TRBJ1-3, with 10 bases that match TRBD1. The J segment lost 4 bases and the V segment lost 5 bases, leaving 5 bases of the junction unmatched. CDR1 and CDR2 from the germline V gene are MNHEY and SVGAGI. The CDR3 runs 15 residues. The chain's CDR3 is CASSRQGASGNTIYF. The CDR3, as DNA: TGTGCCAGCAGTAGACAGGGGGCGTCAGGAAACACCATATATTTT.

V gene TRBV4-3 combines with J gene TRBJ2-1, with TRBD2 matching over 14 bases. Germline V gene sequence: CDR1 LGHNA, CDR2 YSLEER. CDR3 length: 21 residues. V was clipped by 4 bases and J by 1 base; unmatched bases: 15. Written as DNA, the CDR3 is TGCGCCAGCAGCCCGGCCGGGACTAGCGGGAGTTGCTTGTTATCCTACAATGAGCAGTTCTTC. It encodes CASSPAGTSGSCLLSYNEQFF.

The chain recombines TRBV9 with TRBJ2-5, with D perhaps matching TRBD1 (6 bases). Trimming cost V 4 bases and J 2 bases, with 15 bases left between them. Germline-derived CDR1 and CDR2 are SGDLS and YYNGEE. This CDR3 spans 15 amino acids. CDR3 coding DNA: TGTGCCAGCAGCAACCGGGACATGAGACAAGAGACCCAGTACTTC. Translating it yields CASSNRDMRQETQYF.

This clone has just a few counts. The chain couples TRBV4-1 to TRBJ2-7; D ambiguous. The germline gives CDR1 MGHRA, CDR2 YSYEKL. Trimming pared 6 bases from V and 0 bases from J, leaving 18 bases between. This CDR3 has 16 amino acids. CDR3 bases: TGCGCCAGCAGTCCCTCCGCCAGCGCCAGCTCCTACGAGCAGTACTTC. Its translation is CASSPSASASSYEQYF.

The rearrangement uses TRBV19 and TRBJ1-4; no clear D. Germline values: CDR1 LNHDA, CDR2 SQIVND (reference sequence). Trimming took 3 bases from V and 6 from J, leaving 5 bases between them. This CDR3 contains 12 residues. The CDR3 region has the DNA TGTGCCAGTAGTATCTCCGATGAAAAACTGTTTTTT. Its protein is CASSISDEKLFF.

The genes are TRBV28 and TRBJ2-2, with TRBD2 as a possible D gene (5 bases). Deletions cut 3 bases from V and 13 bases from J, with 21 bases between. This CDR3 has 15 amino acids. Germline CDR1 reads MDHEN; CDR2 reads SYDVKM. The CDR3 here is CASSFDGLSARGLFF. DNA for the CDR3: TGTGCCAGCAGTTTTGACGGGCTTTCTGCCCGGGGGCTGTTTTTT.

The rearrangement links TRBV27 to TRBJ2-1, with 9 bases aligning to TRBD2. The trim removed 3 bases at V and 8 bases at J, leaving 2 bases unmatched. The CDR3 covers 13 residues. From germline, CDR1 is MNHEY and CDR2 SMNVEV (reference sequence). The CDR3 nucleotides read TGTGCCAGCAGTTTTGGCGGGAGGGATGAGCAGTTCTTC. It translates to CASSFGGRDEQFF.

The chain recombines TRBV5-4 with TRBJ2-3, with 10 bases aligning to TRBD2. V lost 0 bases, J lost 0 bases, and 13 bases stayed unmatched. The CDR3 contains 20 residues. Germline CDR1 SGHNT, CDR2 YYREEE (reference sequence). CDR3 residues: CASSLGPLAGDVISTDTQYF. The CDR3 DNA is TGTGCCAGCAGCTTGGGGCCTCTAGCGGGAGACGTAATTAGCACAGATACGCAGTATTTT.

V and J are TRBV18 and TRBJ1-5; 7 bases map to TRBD1. V dropped 6 bases and J dropped 4; count of bases not matched to a gene: 9. Germline values: CDR1 KGHSH, CDR2 LQKENI. This CDR3 comprises 15 residues. This chain's CDR3 is CASSQSTGPNQPQHF. For the CDR3, the DNA is TGTGCCAGCTCCCAATCGACAGGGCCGAATCAGCCCCAGCATTTT.

The V call is TRBV4-2, the J call TRBJ2-1, with D perhaps matching TRBD1 (6 bases). Per germline, CDR1 LGHNA and CDR2 YNFKEQ. Deletions cut 0 bases from V and 2 bases from J, with 8 bases between. The CDR3 is made up of 15 amino acids. In DNA form, the CDR3 reads TGTGCCAGCAGCCAAGAGTACAGGGCCTACAATGAGCAGTTCTTC. This encodes CASSQEYRAYNEQFF.

The chain joins TRBV10-3 to TRBJ1-1, with 11 positions matching TRBD1. The CDR3 is 15 residues long. Germline V lookup: CDR1 ENHRY, CDR2 SYGVKD. The junction had 7 bases not matched to a gene; V was cut back by 6 bases and J by 4 bases. The CDR3 nucleotides read TGTGCCATCAGCGGACAGGGGGCTTTTGGCACTGAAGCTTTCTTT. Protein: CAISGQGAFGTEAFF.

This chain links TRBV30 with TRBJ2-3, with 13 nucleotides matching TRBD2. This CDR3 spans 16 amino acids. Per the germline V gene, CDR1 is GTSNPN and CDR2 is SVGIG (reference sequence). The trim removed 2 bases at V and 2 bases at J, leaving 4 bases unmatched. The CDR3 DNA reads TGTGCCTGGAGTTCCGGACTAGCGGGGGCCACAGATACGCAGTATTTT. Amino acids: CAWSSGLAGATDTQYF.

Written as DNA, the CDR3 is TGTGCCAGTGCCGGACAGGGAAGCACAGATACGCAGTATTTT. Translating gives CASAGQGSTDTQYF. This rearrangement joins TRBV19 to TRBJ2-3; TRBD1 matches 8 bases. This CDR3 comprises 14 residues. Germline lookup yields CDR1 LNHDA and CDR2 SQIVND (reference sequence). V shed 8 bases and J 0 bases; nucleotides not matched to a gene: 4. The whole variable domain, remainder taken from reference TRBV19 and TRBJ2-3, is DGGITQSPKYLFRKEGQNVTLSCEQNLNHDAMYWYRQDPGQGLRLIYYSQIVNDFQKGDIAEGYSVSREKKESFPLTVTSAQKNPTAFYLCASAGQGSTDTQYFGPGTRLTVL.

The rearrangement links TRBV30 to TRBJ2-1; D unresolved. The CDR3 extends over 13 amino acids. Germline CDR1 reads GTSNPN; CDR2 reads SVGIG (reference sequence). V gave up 3 bases and J gave up 2 bases, with 8 bases separating them. The CDR3 DNA is TGTGCCTGGAGCCTACAGCCCTACAATGAGCAGTTCTTC. Translation gives CAWSLQPYNEQFF.

The chain joins TRBV30 to TRBJ2-5, with 8 bases identical to TRBD2. CDR1 is GTSNPN and CDR2 is SVGIG in the germline V gene (reference sequence). The V gene end was trimmed by 5 bases and the J gene end by 1 base; junction bases not matched to a gene: 6. There are 14 residues in the CDR3. For the CDR3, the DNA is TGTGCCTGGGGGGGACTAGGCATCCAAGAGACCCAGTACTTC. The encoded protein is CAWGGLGIQETQYF.